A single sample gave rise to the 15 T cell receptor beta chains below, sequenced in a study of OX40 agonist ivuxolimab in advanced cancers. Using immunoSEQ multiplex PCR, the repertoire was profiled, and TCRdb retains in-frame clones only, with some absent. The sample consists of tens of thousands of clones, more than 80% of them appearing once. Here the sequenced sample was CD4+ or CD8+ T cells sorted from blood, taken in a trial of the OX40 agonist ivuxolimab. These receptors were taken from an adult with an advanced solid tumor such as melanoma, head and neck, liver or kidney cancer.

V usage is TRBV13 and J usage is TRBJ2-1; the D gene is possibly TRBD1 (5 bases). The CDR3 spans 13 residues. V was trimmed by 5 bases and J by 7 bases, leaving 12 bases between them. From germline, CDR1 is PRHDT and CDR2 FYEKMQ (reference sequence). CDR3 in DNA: TGTGCCAGCAGCCCCCAGGGTCCGAATGAGCAGTTCTTC. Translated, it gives CASSPQGPNEQFF.

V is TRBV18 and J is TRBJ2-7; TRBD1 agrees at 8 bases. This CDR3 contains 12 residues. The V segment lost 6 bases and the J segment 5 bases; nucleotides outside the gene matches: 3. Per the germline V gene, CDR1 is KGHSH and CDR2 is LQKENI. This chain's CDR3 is CASSQGQDEQYF. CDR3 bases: TGTGCCAGCTCCCAGGGACAGGACGAGCAGTACTTC.

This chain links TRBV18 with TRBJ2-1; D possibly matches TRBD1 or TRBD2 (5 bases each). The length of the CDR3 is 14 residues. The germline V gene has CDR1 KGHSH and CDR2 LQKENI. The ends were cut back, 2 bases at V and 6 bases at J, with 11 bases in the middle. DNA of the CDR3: TGTGCCAGCTCACCATTAACGGGGCCCAATGAGCAGTTCTTC. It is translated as CASSPLTGPNEQFF.

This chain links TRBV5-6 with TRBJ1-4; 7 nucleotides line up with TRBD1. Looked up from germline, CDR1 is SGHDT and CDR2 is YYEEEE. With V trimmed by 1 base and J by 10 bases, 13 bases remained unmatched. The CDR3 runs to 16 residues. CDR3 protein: CASSLTVTGKSGKLFF. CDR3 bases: TGTGCCAGCAGCTTGACGGTGACAGGGAAGTCGGGAAAACTGTTTTTT.

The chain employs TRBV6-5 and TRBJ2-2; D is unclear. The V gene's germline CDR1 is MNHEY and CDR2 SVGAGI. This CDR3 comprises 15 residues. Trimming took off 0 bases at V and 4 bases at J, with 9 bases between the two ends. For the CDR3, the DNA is TGTGCCAGCAGTTACTCCCCGGACGTCACCGGGGAGCTGTTTTTT. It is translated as CASSYSPDVTGELFF.

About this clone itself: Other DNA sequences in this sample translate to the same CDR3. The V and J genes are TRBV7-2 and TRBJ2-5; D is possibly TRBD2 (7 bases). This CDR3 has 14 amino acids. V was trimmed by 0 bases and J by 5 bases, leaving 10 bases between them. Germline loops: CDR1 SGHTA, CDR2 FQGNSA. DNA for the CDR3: TGTGCCAGCAGCTTAGCGGGAGGGGGGGAGACCCAGTACTTC. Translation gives CASSLAGGGETQYF.

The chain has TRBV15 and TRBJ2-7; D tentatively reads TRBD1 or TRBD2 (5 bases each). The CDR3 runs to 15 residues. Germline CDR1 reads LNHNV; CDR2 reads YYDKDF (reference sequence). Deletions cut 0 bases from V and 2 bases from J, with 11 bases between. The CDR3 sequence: CATSRETRGPYEQYF. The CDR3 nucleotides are TGTGCCACCAGCAGAGAAACCCGGGGACCCTACGAGCAGTACTTC.

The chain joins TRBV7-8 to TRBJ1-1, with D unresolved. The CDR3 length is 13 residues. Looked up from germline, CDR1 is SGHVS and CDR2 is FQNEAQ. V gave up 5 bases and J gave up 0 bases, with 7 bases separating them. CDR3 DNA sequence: TGTGCCAGCAGCACACAGATGAACACTGAAGCTTTCTTT. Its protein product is CASSTQMNTEAFF. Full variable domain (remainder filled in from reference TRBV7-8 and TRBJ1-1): GAGVSQSPRYKVAKRGQDVALRCDPISGHVSLFWYQQALGQGPEFLTYFQNEAQLDKSGLPSDRFFAERPEGSVSTLKIQRTQQEDSAVYLCASSTQMNTEAFFGQGTRLTVV.

CDR3 sequence: CAWMGQPLGEEQYF. CDR3 nucleotide sequence: TGTGCCTGGATGGGACAGCCCCTGGGTGAGGAGCAGTATTTT. The chain employs TRBV30 and TRBJ2-3, with TRBD1 identical over 7 bases. CDR3 length: 14 residues. V was clipped by 4 bases and J by 11 bases; unmatched bases: 15. Germline V gives CDR1 GTSNPN, CDR2 SVGIG (reference sequence). The whole variable domain, filled in from reference TRBV30 and TRBJ2-3, reads SQTIHQWPATLVQPVGSPLSLECTVEGTSNPNLYWYRQAAGRGLQLLFYSVGIGQISSEVPQNLSASRPQDRQFILSSKKLLLSDSGFYLCAWMGQPLGEEQYFGPGTRLTVL.

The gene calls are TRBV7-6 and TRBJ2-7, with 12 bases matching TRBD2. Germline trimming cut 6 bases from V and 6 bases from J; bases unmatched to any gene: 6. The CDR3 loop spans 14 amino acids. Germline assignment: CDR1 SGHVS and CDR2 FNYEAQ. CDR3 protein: CASRPLAGGGEQYF. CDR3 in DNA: TGTGCCAGCAGACCGCTAGCGGGAGGGGGCGAGCAGTACTTC.

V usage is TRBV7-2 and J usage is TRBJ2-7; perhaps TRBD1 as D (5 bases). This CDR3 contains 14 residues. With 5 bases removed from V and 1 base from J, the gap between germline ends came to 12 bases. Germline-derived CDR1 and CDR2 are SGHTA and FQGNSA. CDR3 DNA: TGTGCCAGCAGCCTGATGACAGAGTCCTACGAGCAGTACTTC. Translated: CASSLMTESYEQYF.

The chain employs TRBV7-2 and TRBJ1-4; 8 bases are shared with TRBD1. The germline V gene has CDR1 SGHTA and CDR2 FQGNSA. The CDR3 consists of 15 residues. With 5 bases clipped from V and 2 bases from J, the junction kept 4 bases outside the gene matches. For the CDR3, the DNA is TGTGCCAGCAGCCGAGGGGACAGGACTAATGAAAAACTGTTTTTT. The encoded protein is CASSRGDRTNEKLFF.

DNA for the CDR3: TGTGCCAGCAGCTTTTCCCGCGGGAGAAACACCGGGGAGCTGTTTTTT. Amino acid sequence: CASSFSRGRNTGELFF. This chain connects TRBV5-8 to TRBJ2-2; 7 bases fit TRBD2. V lost 2 bases and J lost 2; bases outside the gene matches: 6. The V gene's germline CDR1 is SGHTS and CDR2 YDEGEE. The CDR3 spans 16 residues.

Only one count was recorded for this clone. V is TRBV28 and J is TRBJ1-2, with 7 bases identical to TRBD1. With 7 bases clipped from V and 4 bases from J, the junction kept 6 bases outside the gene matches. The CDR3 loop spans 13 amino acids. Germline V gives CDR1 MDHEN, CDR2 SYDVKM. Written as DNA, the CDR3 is TGTGCCAGCACGGTGGGACAGCGCTATGGCTACACCTTC. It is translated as CASTVGQRYGYTF.

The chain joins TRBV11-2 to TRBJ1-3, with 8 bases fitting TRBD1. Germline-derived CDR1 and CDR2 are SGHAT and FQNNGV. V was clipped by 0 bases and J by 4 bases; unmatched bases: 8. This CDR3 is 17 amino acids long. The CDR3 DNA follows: TGTGCCAGCAGCTTAGATCCCCAGGGGGCCAGGGGAAACACCATATATTTT. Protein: CASSLDPQGARGNTIYF.